Listed here is a single T cell receptor beta chain. This clonotype was seen only once. Its target antigen remains unknown. It has no much larger one-base neighbor in the sample; base qualities were not kept. The 35 to 40 donors, aged about 6 to 95 years, were systemically healthy Caucasian individuals from Russia. Each donor gave ten milliliters of peripheral blood, drawn into EDTA-treated Vacutainer tubes. Ficoll-Paque density-gradient centrifugation was used to isolate PBMCs, with at least 7 million per sample. Trizol reagent was used to extract total RNA from PBMCs, with at least 6 micrograms per sample. Naive CD45RAhigh/CD27high T cell percentages were measured by flow cytometry on a PBMC aliquot from every donor. Preparation of the library involved 5' RACE. TCRdb records Illumina HiSeq 2500 as the sequencer. A second roughly 7 to 11 cycle PCR used a sample-barcoded 5' primer and a J-beta primer mix. A template-switch 5' adaptor carrying 12 random nucleotides introduced a unique molecular identifier onto each TCR beta cDNA molecule. Each sample yielded at least 2.5 million CDR3-containing paired-end reads. First-strand cDNA was synthesized from all RNA with the Mint cDNA synthesis kit, primed by a TRBC-specific oligonucleotide. Following uracil-DNA glycosylase treatment, a first 18-cycle PCR with universal primers M1SS and BC2_uni_R was performed on all cDNA. The study's processing was this. Normalization of each sample was performed by random selection of 1 million high-quality reads, each carrying a distinct molecular identifier. Reads with shared molecular identifiers were discarded instead of being binned into consensus sequences. MiTCR, with a Q25 quality threshold and the strictest error-elimination algorithm, was used for CDR3 identification, clonotype clustering and error correction. A nonparametric unseen species model using Euler transformation provided a lower-bound estimate of total TCR beta diversity. The public reads were run again by TCRdb, first through fastp at Q25 and then through MiXCR, and only productive beta chains were kept. Rows are combined by CDR3 protein, so each entry shows the most common genes and DNA. TCRdb's processing, not the study's, gives the V and J calls here. Here the sample has 800,000 to 950,000 distinct CDR3 sequences; roughly 52% occur a single time. The top ten clones comprise over 10% of the sample.

The data were taken from a study of blood T cells in healthy people across ages (dated by TCRdb to the mid-2010s). Study-wide context: In model experiments, template switching captured about one uniquely barcoded TCR beta cDNA molecule for every two T cells. The study measured age-related changes in TCR beta repertoire diversity using deep sequencing normalized with unique cDNA molecular identifiers. Four age groups were formed from the donors: young (average 16 years), middle-aged (around 40), aged (under 70) and long-lived (82). To avoid experimental bias, donors of different ages were randomly spread across the sequencing lanes. Two additional independent replicas of 1 million unique cDNA reads from the same blood draw were analyzed for two donors (one aged 18 to 29 and one aged 80 or older).

Overall results and qualifications from the work: Observed TCR beta diversity per million T cells fell roughly linearly with age, and a significant reduction was already apparent by age roughly 40. Total diversity estimates from one million sequenced T cells were considered lower bounds and underestimates. Compared with the aged group, more naive CD4+ T cells, fewer expanded clones and increased TCR diversity were shown by the long-lived group, suggesting age selection. Because profiling used bulk unsorted PBMCs, naive and antigen-experienced compartments could not be compared conclusively. Because the CMV infection status of the donors was unknown, age-related changes in expanded clonotypes may potentially have been confounded. The percentage of naive T cells measured by flow cytometry correlated strongly with observed TCR beta diversity.

The CDR3 numbers 19 residues from cysteine through phenylalanine. Kept here is only the CDR3 DNA, which spans 57 bases and is read in frame from base 1. Trimming leaves V shorter by 4 bases and J shorter by 2 bases, with the junction holding 18 bases beyond the gene matches. Based on the germline V gene, the CDR1 and CDR2 sequences are MGHRA and YSYEKL. The clonotype was recovered from a man aged 25-40 years in good health. Sequenced material: blood. Recombination joined TRBV4-1 with TRBJ2-5; 8 junctional bases match TRBD2. The CDR3 region reads CASSPRGTSRGRIQETQYF. The nucleotide sequence is TGCGCCAGCAGCCCCCGTGGGACTAGTAGAGGGAGAATACAAGAGACCCAGTACTTC.